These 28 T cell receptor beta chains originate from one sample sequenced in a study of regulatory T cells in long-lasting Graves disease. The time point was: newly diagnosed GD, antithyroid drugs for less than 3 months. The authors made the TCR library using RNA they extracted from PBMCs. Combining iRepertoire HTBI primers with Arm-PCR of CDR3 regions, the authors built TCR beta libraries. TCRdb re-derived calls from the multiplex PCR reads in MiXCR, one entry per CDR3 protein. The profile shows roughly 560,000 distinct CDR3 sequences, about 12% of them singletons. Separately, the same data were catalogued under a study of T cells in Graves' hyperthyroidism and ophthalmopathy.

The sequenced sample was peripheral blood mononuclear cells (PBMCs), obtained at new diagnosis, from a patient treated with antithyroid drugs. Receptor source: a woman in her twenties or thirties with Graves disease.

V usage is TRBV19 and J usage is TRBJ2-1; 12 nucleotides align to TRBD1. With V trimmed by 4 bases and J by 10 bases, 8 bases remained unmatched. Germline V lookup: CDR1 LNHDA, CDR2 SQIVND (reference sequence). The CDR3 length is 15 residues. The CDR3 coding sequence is TGTGCCAGTAGTACCCCGGGACAGGGGGCTCAGGAGCAGTTCTTC. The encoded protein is CASSTPGQGAQEQFF.

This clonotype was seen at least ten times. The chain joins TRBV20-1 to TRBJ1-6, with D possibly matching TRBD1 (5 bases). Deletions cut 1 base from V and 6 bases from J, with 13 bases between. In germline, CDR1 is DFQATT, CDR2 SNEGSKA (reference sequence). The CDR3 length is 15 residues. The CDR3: CSARVWGLSNSPLHF. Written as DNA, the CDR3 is TGCAGTGCTAGAGTATGGGGCCTAAGTAATTCACCCCTCCACTTT.

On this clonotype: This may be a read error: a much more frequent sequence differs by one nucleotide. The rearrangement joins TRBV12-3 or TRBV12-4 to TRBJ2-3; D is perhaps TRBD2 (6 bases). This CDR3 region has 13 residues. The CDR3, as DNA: TGTGCCAGCCTACTTAGCGGCACAGATGCGCAGTATTTT. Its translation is CASLLSGTDAQYF.

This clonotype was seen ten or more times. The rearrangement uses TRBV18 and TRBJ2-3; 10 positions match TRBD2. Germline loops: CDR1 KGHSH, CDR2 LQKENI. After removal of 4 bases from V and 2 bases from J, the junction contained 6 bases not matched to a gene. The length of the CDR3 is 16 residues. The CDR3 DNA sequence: TGTGCCAGCTCACTTCTAGCGGGAGCTACCACAGATACGCAGTATTTT. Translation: CASSLLAGATTDTQYF.

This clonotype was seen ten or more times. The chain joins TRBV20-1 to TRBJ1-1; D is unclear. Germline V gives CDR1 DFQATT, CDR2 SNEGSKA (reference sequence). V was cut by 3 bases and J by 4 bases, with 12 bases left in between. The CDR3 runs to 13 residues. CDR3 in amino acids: CSASVNSATEAFF. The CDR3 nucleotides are TGCAGTGCTAGTGTCAATTCGGCCACTGAAGCTTTCTTT.

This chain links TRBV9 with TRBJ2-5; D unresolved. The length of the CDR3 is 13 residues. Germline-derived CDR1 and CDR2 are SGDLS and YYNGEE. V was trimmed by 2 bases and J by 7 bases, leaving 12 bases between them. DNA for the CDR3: TGTGCCAGCAGCGTGGGCTGGCGAGGGACCCAGTACTTC. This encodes CASSVGWRGTQYF.

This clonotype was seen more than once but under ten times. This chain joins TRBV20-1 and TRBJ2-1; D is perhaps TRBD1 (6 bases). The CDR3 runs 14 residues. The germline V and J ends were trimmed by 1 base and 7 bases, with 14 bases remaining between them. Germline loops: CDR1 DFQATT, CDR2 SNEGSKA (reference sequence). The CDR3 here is CSARVDSYPNEQFF. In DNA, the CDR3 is TGCAGTGCTAGAGTGGACAGCTACCCTAATGAGCAGTTCTTC.

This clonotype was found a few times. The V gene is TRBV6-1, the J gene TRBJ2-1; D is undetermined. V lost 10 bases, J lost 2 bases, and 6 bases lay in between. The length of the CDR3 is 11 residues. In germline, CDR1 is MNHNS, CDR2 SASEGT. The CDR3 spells CATQAYNEQFF. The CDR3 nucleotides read TGTGCCACCCAGGCCTACAATGAGCAGTTCTTC.

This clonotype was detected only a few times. CDR3 in DNA: TGTGCCAGCAGCCAAGGGCGAGGGGGTGCCTACGAGCAGTACTTC. It codes for CASSQGRGGAYEQYF. The rearrangement joins TRBV14 to TRBJ2-7; D possibly corresponds to TRBD1 (6 bases). The germline V gene encodes CDR1 SGHDN and CDR2 FVKESK. Trimming cost V 1 base and J 2 bases, with 12 bases left between them. The CDR3 covers 15 residues.

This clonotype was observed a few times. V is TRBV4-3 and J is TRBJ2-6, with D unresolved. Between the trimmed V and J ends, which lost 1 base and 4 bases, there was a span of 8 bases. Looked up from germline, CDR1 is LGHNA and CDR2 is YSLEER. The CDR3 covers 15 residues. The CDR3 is CASSQGAYGANVLTF. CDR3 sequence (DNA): TGCGCCAGCAGCCAAGGAGCGTACGGGGCCAACGTCCTGACTTTC.

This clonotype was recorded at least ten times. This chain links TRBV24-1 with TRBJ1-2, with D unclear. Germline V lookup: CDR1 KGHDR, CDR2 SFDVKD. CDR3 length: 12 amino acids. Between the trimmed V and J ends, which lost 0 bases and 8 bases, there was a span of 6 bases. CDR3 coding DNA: TGTGCCACCAGTGATTTGGACGAGGGCTACACCTTC. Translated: CATSDLDEGYTF.

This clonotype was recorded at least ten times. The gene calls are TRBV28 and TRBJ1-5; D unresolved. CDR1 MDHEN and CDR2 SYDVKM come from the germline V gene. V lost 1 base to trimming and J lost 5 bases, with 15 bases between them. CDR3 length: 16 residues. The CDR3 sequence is CASSLSRGLGDQPQHF. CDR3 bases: TGTGCCAGCAGTTTATCGAGAGGGCTTGGTGATCAGCCCCAGCATTTT.

CDR3 sequence: CASSLRASGQETQYF. DNA for the CDR3: TGTGCCAGCAGCTTAAGGGCTAGCGGCCAAGAGACCCAGTACTTC. The chain combines TRBV11-3 with TRBJ2-5, with 7 bases lining up with TRBD2. In germline, CDR1 is SGHNT, CDR2 YENEEA. Trimming removed 2 bases from V and 1 base from J; junction bases left unmatched: 4. This CDR3 region has 15 residues.

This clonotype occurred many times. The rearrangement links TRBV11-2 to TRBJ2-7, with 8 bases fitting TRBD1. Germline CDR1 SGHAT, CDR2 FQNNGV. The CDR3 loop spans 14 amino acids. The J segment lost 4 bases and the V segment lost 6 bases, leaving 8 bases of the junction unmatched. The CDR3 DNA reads TGTGCCAGCAGGCCAGGACAGGGATCGTACGAGCAGTACTTC. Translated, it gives CASRPGQGSYEQYF.

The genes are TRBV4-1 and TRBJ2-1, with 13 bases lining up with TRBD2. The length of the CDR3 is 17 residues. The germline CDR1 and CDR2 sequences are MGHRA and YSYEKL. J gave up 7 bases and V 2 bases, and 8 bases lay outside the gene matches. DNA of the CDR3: TGCGCCAGCAGCCAACGCTGGACTAGCGGGAGCGGTAATGAGCAGTTCTTC. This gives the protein CASSQRWTSGSGNEQFF.

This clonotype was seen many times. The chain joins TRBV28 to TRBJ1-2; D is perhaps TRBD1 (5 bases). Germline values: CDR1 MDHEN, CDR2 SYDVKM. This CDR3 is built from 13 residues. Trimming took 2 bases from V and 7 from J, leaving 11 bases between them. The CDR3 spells CASSLRRQGGYTF. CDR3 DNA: TGTGCCAGCAGTTTACGAAGGCAGGGTGGCTACACCTTC.

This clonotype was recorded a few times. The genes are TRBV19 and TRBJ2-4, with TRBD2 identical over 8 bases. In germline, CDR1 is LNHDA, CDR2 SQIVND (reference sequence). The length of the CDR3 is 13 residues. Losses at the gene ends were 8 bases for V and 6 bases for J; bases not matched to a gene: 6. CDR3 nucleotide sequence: TGTGCCAGTTTCGCGGGGGGCGGAAACATTCAGTACTTC. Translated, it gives CASFAGGGNIQYF.

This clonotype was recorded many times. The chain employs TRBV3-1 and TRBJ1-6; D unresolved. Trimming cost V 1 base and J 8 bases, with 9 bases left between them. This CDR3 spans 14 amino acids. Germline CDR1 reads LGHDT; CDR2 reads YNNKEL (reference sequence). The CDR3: CASSQGTVHSPLHF. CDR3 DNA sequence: TGTGCCAGCAGCCAAGGAACGGTGCATTCACCCCTCCACTTT.

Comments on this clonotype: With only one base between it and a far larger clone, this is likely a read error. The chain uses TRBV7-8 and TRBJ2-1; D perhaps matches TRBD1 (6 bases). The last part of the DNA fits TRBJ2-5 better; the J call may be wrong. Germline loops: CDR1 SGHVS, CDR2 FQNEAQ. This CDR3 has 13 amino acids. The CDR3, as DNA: TGTGCCAGCACCCAGGGGTGGCGGGAGACCCAGTACTTC. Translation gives CASTQGWRETQYF.

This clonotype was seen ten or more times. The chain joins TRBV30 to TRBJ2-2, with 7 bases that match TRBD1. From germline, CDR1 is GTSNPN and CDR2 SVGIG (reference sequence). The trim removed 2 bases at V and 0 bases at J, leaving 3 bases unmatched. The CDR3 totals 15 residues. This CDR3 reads CAWSPDRTNTGELFF. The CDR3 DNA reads TGTGCCTGGAGTCCGGACAGGACGAACACCGGGGAGCTGTTTTTT.

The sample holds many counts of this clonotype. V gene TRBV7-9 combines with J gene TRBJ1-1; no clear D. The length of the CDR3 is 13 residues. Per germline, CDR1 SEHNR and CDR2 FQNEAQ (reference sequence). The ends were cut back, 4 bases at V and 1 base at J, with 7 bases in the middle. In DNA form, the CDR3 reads TGTGCCAGCAGCTCAGGCAAGAACACTGAAGCTTTCTTT. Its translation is CASSSGKNTEAFF. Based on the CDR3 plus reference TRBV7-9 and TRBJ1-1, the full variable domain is DTGVSQNPRHKITKRGQNVTFRCDPISEHNRLYWYRQTLGQGPEFLTYFQNEAQLEKSRLLSDRFSAERPKGSFSTLEIQRTEQGDSAMYLCASSSGKNTEAFFGQGTRLTVV.

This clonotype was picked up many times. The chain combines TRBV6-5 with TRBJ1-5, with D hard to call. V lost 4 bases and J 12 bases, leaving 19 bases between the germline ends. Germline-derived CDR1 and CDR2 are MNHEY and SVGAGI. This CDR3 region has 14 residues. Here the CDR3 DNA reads TGTGCCAGCAGTTCCTCCTCCCAAGCTACAGTCCAGCATTTT. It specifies CASSSSSQATVQHF.

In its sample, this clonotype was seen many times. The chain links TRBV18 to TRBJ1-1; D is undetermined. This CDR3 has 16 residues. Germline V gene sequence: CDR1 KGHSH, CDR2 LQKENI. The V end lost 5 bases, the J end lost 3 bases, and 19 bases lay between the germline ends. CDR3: CASSLMVAGGDTEAFF. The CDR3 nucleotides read TGTGCCAGCTCATTAATGGTGGCGGGCGGGGACACTGAAGCTTTCTTT.

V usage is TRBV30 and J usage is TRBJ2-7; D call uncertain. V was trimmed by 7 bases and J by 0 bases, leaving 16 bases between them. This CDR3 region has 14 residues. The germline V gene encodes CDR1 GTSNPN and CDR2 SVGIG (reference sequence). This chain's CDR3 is CALDLKASSYEQYF. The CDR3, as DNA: TGTGCCTTGGATCTTAAGGCTAGCTCCTACGAGCAGTACTTC. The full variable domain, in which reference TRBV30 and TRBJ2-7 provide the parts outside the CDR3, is SQTIHQWPATLVQPVGSPLSLECTVEGTSNPNLYWYRQAAGRGLQLLFYSVGIGQISSEVPQNLSASRPQDRQFILSSKKLLLSDSGFYLCALDLKASSYEQYFGPGTRLTVT.

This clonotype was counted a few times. The CDR3: CASSLARVKSEQYF. The CDR3 DNA sequence: TGTGCCAGCAGTTTAGCCAGGGTTAAAAGCGAGCAGTACTTC. V and J are TRBV12-3 or TRBV12-4 and TRBJ2-7; possible D gene TRBD1, 5 bases. V was trimmed by 0 bases and J by 6 bases, leaving 12 bases between them. The CDR3 loop spans 14 amino acids.

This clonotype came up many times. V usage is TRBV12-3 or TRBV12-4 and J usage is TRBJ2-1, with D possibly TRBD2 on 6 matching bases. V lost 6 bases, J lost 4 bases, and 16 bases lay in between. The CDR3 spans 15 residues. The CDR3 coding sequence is TGTGCCAGCAGGGGGAGGATCAGCGTTTACAATGAGCAGTTCTTC. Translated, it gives CASRGRISVYNEQFF.

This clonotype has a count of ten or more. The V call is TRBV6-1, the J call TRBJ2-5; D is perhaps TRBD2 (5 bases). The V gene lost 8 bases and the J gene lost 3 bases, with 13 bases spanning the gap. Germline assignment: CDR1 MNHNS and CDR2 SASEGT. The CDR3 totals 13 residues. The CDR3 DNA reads TGTGCCAGCTTTGGGAGCGAAAAAGAGACCCAGTACTTC. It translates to CASFGSEKETQYF.

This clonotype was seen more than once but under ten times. The CDR3 region is CASSLSNEQYF. For the CDR3, the DNA is TGTGCCAGCAGCTTAAGTAACGAGCAGTACTTC. The chain couples TRBV7-9 to TRBJ2-7; no definite D call. The V gene's germline CDR1 is SEHNR and CDR2 FQNEAQ (reference sequence). V shed 2 bases and J shed 5 bases, with 4 bases lying between them. The CDR3 is 11 amino acids.